This TCR beta chain originates from a study of blood T cell repertoires in COVID-19. Study summary: The study drew acute and convalescent COVID-19 samples from the United States, Italy and Spain.

Per the original data handling: Amplifying reference gene primers gave estimates of nucleated cell counts. This table comes from immunoSEQ multiplex PCR, and its TCRdb copy is limited to in-frame clones, with some not included. V, J and clone size are those of that table, while D and trimming were read from the DNA. Of over 70,000 clones in the sample, 90% were seen once. This CDR3 comprises 13 residues. V lost 5 bases to trimming and J lost 1 base, with 6 bases between them. Germline loops: CDR1 SEHNR, CDR2 FQNEAQ (reference sequence). Material for sequencing was peripheral blood. V usage is TRBV7-9 and J usage is TRBJ2-1; unclear D gene. The receptor was derived from a woman of 80 years or more with active or convalescent COVID-19. CDR3 bases: TGTGCCAGCAGCCGAGAATCCTACAATGAGCAGTTCTTC. Translated: CASSRESYNEQFF.